The 19 T cell receptor beta chains given below trace back to one sample, sequenced in a study of blood T cell repertoires in COVID-19. Data came from immunoSEQ multiplex PCR; TCRdb stores just in-frame clones and leaves some out. The data hold approximately 240,000 clones, with 82% observed a single time. Sequences were obtained from peripheral blood. All receptors derive from a woman older than 75 with active or convalescent COVID-19.

This clone was recorded a few times. The chain employs TRBV7-8 and TRBJ1-1; D is uncertain. Trimming left V 7 bases short and J 0 bases short, with 9 bases between. The CDR3 has 13 amino acids. Germline CDR1 and CDR2: SGHVS and FQNEAQ. In nucleotides, the CDR3 is TGTGCCAGCACGAGGATGATGAACACTGAAGCTTTCTTT. The encoded protein is CASTRMMNTEAFF.

The gene calls are TRBV30 and TRBJ1-6, with 7 positions matching TRBD1. Germline loops: CDR1 GTSNPN, CDR2 SVGIG (reference sequence). The CDR3 covers 13 residues. The V and J ends lost 5 bases and 10 bases, in that order; junction bases with no gene match: 8. CDR3 loop: CAWGQEGSSPLHF. DNA for the CDR3: TGTGCCTGGGGACAGGAGGGAAGCTCACCCCTCCACTTT.

This chain uses TRBV14 with TRBJ1-3; D is ambiguous. The germline V and J ends were trimmed by 4 bases and 0 bases, with 13 bases remaining between them. Germline V gene lookup returns CDR1 SGHDN and CDR2 FVKESK. This CDR3 spans 16 amino acids. The CDR3 here is CASSRAGASSGNTIYF. CDR3 nucleotide sequence: TGTGCCAGCAGCCGGGCGGGAGCAAGCTCTGGAAACACCATATATTTT.

The V gene is TRBV2, the J gene TRBJ1-1; a weak D match, TRBD1 (6 bases). The V end was cut by 3 bases, the J end by 4 bases, with 12 bases between. The CDR3 spans 14 residues. The germline gives CDR1 SNHLY, CDR2 FYNNEI. The CDR3 here is CASSDRGLGTEAFF. As DNA, the CDR3 is TGTGCCAGCAGTGACAGGGGTTTGGGCACTGAAGCTTTCTTT. The variable domain in full, with the rest retrieved from reference TRBV2 and TRBJ1-1, is EPEVTQTPSHQVTQMGQEVILRCVPISNHLYFYWYRQILGQKVEFLVSFYNNEISEKSEIFDDQFSVERPDGSNFTLKIRSTKLEDSAMYFCASSDRGLGTEAFFGQGTRLTVV.

The chain employs TRBV11-3 and TRBJ1-1; D remains ambiguous. This CDR3 is built from 13 residues. V was shortened by 4 bases and J by 4 bases, with 10 bases between the two germline ends. CDR1 and CDR2 (germline): SGHNT, YENEEA. DNA for the CDR3: TGTGCCAGCAGCTCGGGAATGGGCACTGAAGCTTTCTTT. It codes for CASSSGMGTEAFF.

The chain joins TRBV15 to TRBJ1-5; D is undetermined. Trimming took 0 bases from V and 6 from J, leaving 6 bases between them. The length of the CDR3 is 13 residues. Germline CDR1 reads LNHNV; CDR2 reads YYDKDF (reference sequence). The chain's CDR3 is CATSRDVSQPQHF. CDR3 nucleotide sequence: TGTGCCACCAGCAGAGATGTCAGTCAGCCCCAGCATTTT.

A remark on this clone: Other DNA sequences in this specimen translate into the identical CDR3. CDR3 sequence reads: CASSLVGQGNTEAFF. CDR3 DNA: TGCGCCAGCAGCTTGGTTGGACAGGGGAACACTGAAGCTTTCTTT. This chain connects TRBV5-1 to TRBJ1-1; 8 bases agree with TRBD1. This CDR3 contains 15 residues. With V trimmed by 0 bases and J by 1 base, 2 bases remained unmatched. CDR1 is SGHRS, CDR2 YFSETQ, per germline.

This chain uses TRBV28 with TRBJ2-7, with 9 bases fitting TRBD1. V lost 5 bases, J lost 9 bases, and 5 bases stayed unmatched. Germline lookup yields CDR1 MDHEN and CDR2 SYDVKM. The CDR3 has 12 residues. This chain's CDR3 is CASSPPDRGQYF. CDR3 coding DNA: TGTGCCAGCAGTCCCCCGGACAGGGGGCAGTACTTC.

The chain recombines TRBV2 with TRBJ1-2; 7 bases line up with TRBD1. Trimming at V came to 2 bases and at J to 2 bases, leaving 14 bases not matched to a gene. The CDR3 has 18 residues. The germline V gene encodes CDR1 SNHLY and CDR2 FYNNEI. DNA of the CDR3: TGTGCCAGCAGTGAACCTAAAATCGGGACAGAGGTAAACTATGGCTACACCTTC. Protein product: CASSEPKIGTEVNYGYTF. Looking up the rest from reference TRBV2 and TRBJ1-2 gives the full variable domain: EPEVTQTPSHQVTQMGQEVILRCVPISNHLYFYWYRQILGQKVEFLVSFYNNEISEKSEIFDDQFSVERPDGSNFTLKIRSTKLEDSAMYFCASSEPKIGTEVNYGYTFGSGTRLTVV.

This chain joins TRBV29-1 and TRBJ1-2; TRBD1 agrees at 7 bases. After removal of 6 bases from V and 2 bases from J, the junction contained 6 bases not matched to a gene. Per the germline V gene, CDR1 is SQVTM and CDR2 is ANQGSEA. CDR3 length equals 13 residues. CDR3 loop: CSVGTDSNYGYTF. The DNA for the CDR3 is TGCAGCGTGGGGACAGACTCCAACTATGGCTACACCTTC.

J is TRBJ2-2 and V is TRBV10-3; TRBD1 might be the D (6 bases). The germline gives CDR1 ENHRY, CDR2 SYGVKD. The CDR3 contains 14 residues. The V end was cut by 11 bases, the J end by 6 bases, with 19 bases between. The CDR3: CASERHRDSGELFF. The CDR3 region has the DNA TGTGCCTCCGAAAGACACAGGGATTCCGGGGAGCTGTTTTTT.

V gene TRBV3-1 (or the pseudogene TRBV3-2) combines with J gene TRBJ2-2, with 11 nucleotides matching TRBD2. Germline V CDR1 and CDR2: LGHDT, YNNKEL (reference sequence). V lost 4 bases and J lost 7; bases outside the gene matches: 11. The CDR3 loop spans 17 amino acids. The CDR3 region has the DNA TGTGCCAGCAGCCCCATAGCGGGAGGGCCGGGTAACGGGGAGCTGTTTTTT. Protein: CASSPIAGGPGNGELFF.

The chain couples TRBV9 to TRBJ2-7; 7 bases match TRBD1. The CDR3 totals 14 residues. Germline CDR1 and CDR2: SGDLS and YYNGEE. J was trimmed by 3 bases and V by 1 base; bases with no gene match: 4. The DNA of the CDR3 is TGTGCCAGCAGCGTATCGCCAGGGGGCTACGAGCAGTACTTC. Translation gives CASSVSPGGYEQYF. The full variable domain, completed using reference TRBV9 and TRBJ2-7, is DSGVTQTPKHLITATGQRVTLRCSPRSGDLSVYWYQQSLDQGLQFLIQYYNGEERAKGNILERFSAQQFPDLHSELNLSSLELGDSALYFCASSVSPGGYEQYFGPGTRLTVT.

The chain uses TRBV27 and TRBJ1-6, with TRBD1 as a possible D gene (6 bases). The V gene's germline CDR1 is MNHEY and CDR2 SMNVEV (reference sequence). The CDR3 is made up of 17 amino acids. V gave up 4 bases and J gave up 0 bases, with 13 bases separating them. The CDR3 nucleotides read TGTGCCAGCAGTTCATACAGGGTTAGCTCCTATAATTCACCCCTCCACTTT. Its protein is CASSSYRVSSYNSPLHF.

The V and J genes are TRBV2 and TRBJ1-1; 8 positions match TRBD1. The CDR3 is 13 residues long. Germline V CDR1 and CDR2: SNHLY, FYNNEI. V gave up 6 bases and J gave up 5 bases; unmatched junction bases: 5. CDR3 region: CASSPDRGTEAFF. Here the CDR3 DNA reads TGTGCCAGCAGCCCTGACAGGGGAACTGAAGCTTTCTTT.

The chain has TRBV5-1 and TRBJ2-5; possible D gene TRBD1, 6 bases. The germline V gene has CDR1 SGHRS and CDR2 YFSETQ. Trimming stripped 4 bases from V and 1 base from J, with 11 bases between. CDR3 length equals 14 residues. The CDR3 DNA is TGCGCCAGCAGCAGACAGGTAACCCAAGAGACCCAGTACTTC. This gives the protein CASSRQVTQETQYF. The variable domain in full, completed from reference TRBV5-1 and TRBJ2-5, reads KAGVTQTPRYLIKTRGQQVTLSCSPISGHRSVSWYQQTPGQGLQFLFEYFSETQRNKGNFPGRFSGRQFSNSRSEMNVSTLELGDSALYLCASSRQVTQETQYFGPGTRLLVL.

This chain joins TRBV6-6 and TRBJ2-1, with 9 bases lining up with TRBD1. V lost 6 bases to trimming and J lost 5 bases; unmatched junction nucleotides: 5. The CDR3 consists of 14 residues. Germline CDR1 reads MNHNY; CDR2 reads SVGAGI (reference sequence). CDR3 coding DNA: TGTGCCAGCAGGGGACAGGGTCTGCACAATGAGCAGTTCTTC. Translation: CASRGQGLHNEQFF.

The chain couples TRBV6-1 to TRBJ1-2, with D possibly TRBD1 on 5 matching bases. Germline loops: CDR1 MNHNS, CDR2 SASEGT. Trimming cost V 2 bases and J 4 bases, with 8 bases left between them. The CDR3 loop spans 13 amino acids. This chain's CDR3 is CASSERGTYGYTF. In DNA, the CDR3 is TGTGCCAGCAGTGAAAGGGGTACCTATGGCTACACCTTC.

This clone was counted ten times or more. V gene TRBV6-1 combines with J gene TRBJ1-6; the D is unclear. Germline CDR1 is MNHNS and CDR2 is SASEGT. V lost 2 bases and J lost 0, with 8 bases in between. The CDR3 sequence is 16 residues long. This CDR3 reads CASSENGLSYNSPLHF. CDR3 coding DNA: TGTGCCAGCAGTGAAAACGGACTCTCCTATAATTCACCCCTCCACTTT.